This T cell receptor (beta chain) was profiled in a study of HIV-infected patients and healthy controls (dated by TCRdb to 2014 to 2015). For the wider study: After three months of therapy, CD4 counts in 14 of 16 patients increased to a modest but significant degree while remaining below normal ranges. CD8 counts showed no consistent shift during early therapy, whereas the CD4:CD8 ratio rose slightly. Viral load fell below detection in 11 of 16 patients by the second bleed and in all patients following a further year of therapy. Patients lacked overall T-cell lymphocytopenia, and total CDR3 counts per chain did not differ significantly from controls. The study tested whether deep TCR repertoire sequencing of HIV patients' small blood samples could capture immune perturbation and reconstitution.

450 to 500 ng RNA was reverse transcribed with SuperScript III using primers against the alpha and beta constant regions. Separate libraries for the alpha and beta chains were generated through chain-specific third strand synthesis that incorporated multiplexing indices. In the protocol, all rearrangements within a chain were amplified with a single primer pair so that primer bias was avoided, and molecular barcodes were added to each cDNA molecule. The SP2 sequencing primer site and a random hexamer were carried on a 5' RACE adapter, to which purified cDNA was joined by T4 RNA Ligase 1. Second strand synthesis was primed from the SP2 site with Phusion polymerase, using slow temperature ramps to favor optimal annealing. Each molecule's 12-nucleotide barcode consisted of two random hexamer sequences, both added before amplification and joined together. P5 and P7 adapter elements plus a second index were added in a short first PCR, which was followed by a roughly 21-cycle amplification PCR with P5s and P7 primers. In total the libraries went through 27 PCR cycles, after which the libraries were quantified on a Qubit, sized on a Bioanalyzer, and diluted to 4 to 5 nM. Sequencing of the normalized libraries was done on an Illumina MiSeq using 2 x 250 paired-end kits. Reverse transcription reactions underwent purification over MinElute columns, with elution into roughly 10 ul Tris-Cl. Adapter ligations were incubated for around 20 hours at 16 degrees C and subsequently purified with AMPure XP beads at a 1:1 ratio. The paper's processing steps were these. Demultiplexed FASTQ files were processed with a modified Decombinator that output V, J, insert and barcode information. Sequences that shared a barcode but differed from the dominant sequence were treated as errors and discarded, and barcodes were clustered at Levenshtein distance 3 and counted to estimate the original cDNA molecules. For downstream analyses, the R packages ineq, vegan, igraph and RCytoscape were used, along with IMGT nomenclature and CDR3 definitions. The authors computed V gene usage over distinct sequences and counted each TCR a single time to avoid skew from clonal expansion. Within a donor, similarity networks joined unique CDR3 amino acid sequences in every case where two of them were separated by a single Levenshtein edit. Published HIV-specific CDR3s (around 92 alpha, 702 beta) and CMV-specific CDR3s (approximately 13 alpha, some 250 beta) were assembled and queried against the repertoires. Random subsampling to size-matched repertoires showed patients' decreased diversity was not caused by their lower sequence numbers. TCRdb cleaned the public reads at Q25 with fastp, built clones with MiXCR and kept in-frame beta chains. Rows with one shared CDR3 protein collapse into an entry with the most common genes and DNA. These V and J calls rely on TCRdb rather than the paper's analysis. This sample comprises 7,500 or so distinct CDR3 sequences, about 7.5% of them detected only once. Clones ranked in the top ten supply approximately 10% of the sample.

On the study overall, not on this receptor specifically: During therapy, a significant decrease in frequency was seen for HIV-associated CDR3s, whereas no significant change was found for CMV-associated CDR3s, although most of them became more frequent. MAIT cell alpha-chain CDR3s were found at high frequency in healthy controls but were severely depleted in HIV+ repertoires. The study did not determine donor HLA types. In HIV-infected patients, the apparent post-therapy recovery of the Gini index was not replicated in size-matched repertoire data. Pairing of alpha and beta chains was not determined in the samples. Compared with untreated HIV+ repertoires, healthy control repertoires had roughly threefold more distinct CDR3s and higher Shannon diversity. More CDR3s were shared between individuals among healthy controls than among HIV+ patients, as measured by Jaccard index and by the count of highly shared sequences. Significantly different mean usage between HIV-infected patients and controls was observed for eight alpha and eight beta V genes. Processing included only sixteen HIV-infected individuals, and this was regarded by the authors as a major limit on how widely the findings apply. Rare events from HIV-infected data received too much weight under size-matching, and comparisons were complicated by unequal numbers of distinct sequences between patients and controls. Significantly higher mean Gini indices were seen in HIV-infected repertoires than in controls, possibly reflecting oligoclonality. The observed differences in diversity were not explained by the slight differences in age and sex profiles between the study cohorts. Sequencing depth was restricted by the use of whole blood, which also prevented the dynamics of distinct T-cell subpopulations from being separated.

The germline V gene yields SGHTA for CDR1 and FQGNSA for CDR2. Relative to germline, V is 5 bases shorter and J is 1 base shorter, with 6 bases between their ends. The CDR3 runs 13 amino acids, cysteine and phenylalanine included. Of the read, only the CDR3 DNA is kept; its 39 bases are in frame from base 1. Whole blood was used without cell fractionation, so all unsorted peripheral T cells were reflected in the repertoire. For RNA extraction, roughly 2.3 ml of peripheral blood was drawn into Tempus tubes. HIV-infected adults not yet given antiretroviral therapy and scheduled to start treatment were recruited, and the first sixteen eligible patients underwent processing. Patients with febrile or AIDS-related illness, tumors, hepatitis B or C coinfection, immunomodulatory therapy, recent vaccination or treatment interruptions were excluded from enrollment. Residual genomic DNA was removed with the TURBO-DNase kit and globin mRNA was depleted with GLOBINclear. Pretreatment blood was drawn from HIV-infected patients immediately prior to the initiation of antiretroviral therapy.

This clonotype is assessed as medium-sized (0.01 to 0.1%). Its antigen is not yet known. Per-nucleotide qualities are absent, and no much larger clonotype sits a single base away. The specimen comprised blood, sampled before antiretroviral therapy. The V and J genes are TRBV7-2 and TRBJ1-5; matching of 5 bases hints at TRBD1 as the D gene. The sequence was collected from an adult with HIV infection. The DNA reads as follows: TGTGCCAGCAGCCGGGACAGCAATCAGCCCCAGCATTTT. Its protein is CASSRDSNQPQHF.